What follows are 3 T cell receptor beta chains derived from one specimen sequenced in a study of blood T cell repertoires in COVID-19 (dated by TCRdb to 2020 to 2021). To prepare the library, the immunoSEQ multiplex PCR assay was applied. TCRdb mirrors the immuneACCESS table, restricted to in-frame sequences. Some clones are absent from its copies; in checked studies, under half trace to an unresolved V gene, and the reason for the others is unknown. A total of around 120,000 clones appear in this sample, 90% of them only once. Approximately 3.9% of the sample is in the top ten clones. Sequenced sample: peripheral blood. The origin of the receptors is a woman in her sixties or seventies with COVID-19, enrolled during active disease.

The chain joins TRBV19 to TRBJ1-2; D perhaps matches TRBD1 (6 bases). The V end lost 5 bases, the J end lost 4 bases, and 11 bases lay between the germline ends. The CDR3 is made up of 13 amino acids. Germline CDR1 reads LNHDA; CDR2 reads SQIVND (reference sequence). The CDR3 DNA is TGTGCCAGTAGTTTAACAGGGACCTATGGCTACACCTTC. This gives the protein CASSLTGTYGYTF. The whole variable domain, remainder taken from reference TRBV19 and TRBJ1-2, is DGGITQSPKYLFRKEGQNVTLSCEQNLNHDAMYWYRQDPGQGLRLIYYSQIVNDFQKGDIAEGYSVSREKKESFPLTVTSAQKNPTAFYLCASSLTGTYGYTFGSGTRLTVV.

This clone was seen only once. Written as DNA, the CDR3 is TGTGCCAGCAGCTCTAGATACACAAGGAACACTGAAGCTTTCTTT. Translation gives CASSSRYTRNTEAFF. The chain joins TRBV5-6 to TRBJ1-1; D is unresolved. V was cut by 3 bases and J by 1 base, with 13 bases left in between. Germline CDR1 reads SGHDT; CDR2 reads YYEEEE. This CDR3 is 15 amino acids long.

The chain employs TRBV2 and TRBJ1-3; D remains unclear. V gave up 2 bases and J gave up 4 bases, with 6 bases separating them. Germline V gene lookup returns CDR1 SNHLY and CDR2 FYNNEI. This CDR3 contains 13 residues. The CDR3 spells CASSENSGNTIYF. CDR3 bases: TGTGCCAGCAGTGAAAACAGCGGAAACACCATATATTTT.